This TCR beta chain was sequenced in a study of chemoradiotherapy in HPV16-positive cancers. V shed 4 bases and J shed 0 bases, with 10 bases lying between them. This CDR3 is built from 14 residues. CDR1 and CDR2 from the germline V gene are MGHDK and SYGVNS. Assay used: immunoSEQ multiplex PCR; TCRdb lists only in-frame clones, some missing. The data show under 15,000 clones, about three quarters seen once. This clone was found a few times. The TCR originated in a human donor with HPV-associated anogenital cancer. This chain joins TRBV25-1 and TRBJ2-7; possible D gene TRBD1, 6 bases. This specimen was acquired from a patient who underwent chemoradiotherapy. The CDR3 protein is CASSVGASSYEQYF. The CDR3 coding sequence is TGTGCCAGCAGTGTGGGGGCCAGCTCCTACGAGCAGTACTTC.